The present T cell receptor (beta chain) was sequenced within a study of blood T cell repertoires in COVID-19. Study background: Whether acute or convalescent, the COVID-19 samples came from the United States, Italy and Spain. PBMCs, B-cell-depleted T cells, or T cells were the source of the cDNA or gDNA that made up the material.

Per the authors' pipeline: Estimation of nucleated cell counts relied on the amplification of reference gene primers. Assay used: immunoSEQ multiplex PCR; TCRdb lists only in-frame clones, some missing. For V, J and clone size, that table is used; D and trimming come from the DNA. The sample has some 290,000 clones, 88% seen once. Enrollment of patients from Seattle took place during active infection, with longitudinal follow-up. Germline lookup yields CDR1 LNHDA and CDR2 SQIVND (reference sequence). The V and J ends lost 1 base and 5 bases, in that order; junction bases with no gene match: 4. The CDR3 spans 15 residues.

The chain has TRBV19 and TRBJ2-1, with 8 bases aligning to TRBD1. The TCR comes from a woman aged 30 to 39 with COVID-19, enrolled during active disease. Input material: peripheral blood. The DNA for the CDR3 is TGTGCCAGTAGTATAGCCAGGGGGCTCGACAATGAGCAGTTCTTC. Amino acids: CASSIARGLDNEQFF.